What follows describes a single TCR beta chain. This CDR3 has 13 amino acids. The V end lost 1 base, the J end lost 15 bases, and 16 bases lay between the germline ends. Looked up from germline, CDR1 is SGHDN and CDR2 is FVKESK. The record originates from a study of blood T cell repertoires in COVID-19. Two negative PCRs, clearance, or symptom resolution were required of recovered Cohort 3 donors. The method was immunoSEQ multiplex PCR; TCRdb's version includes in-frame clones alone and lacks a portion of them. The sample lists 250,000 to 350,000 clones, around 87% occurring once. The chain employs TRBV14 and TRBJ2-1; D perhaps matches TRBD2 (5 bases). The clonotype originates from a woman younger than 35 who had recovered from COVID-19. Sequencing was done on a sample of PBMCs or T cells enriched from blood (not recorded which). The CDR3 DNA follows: TGTGCCAGCAGCCAAGGTAAACGTGGACTTCGGTTCTTC. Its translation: CASSQGKRGLRFF.